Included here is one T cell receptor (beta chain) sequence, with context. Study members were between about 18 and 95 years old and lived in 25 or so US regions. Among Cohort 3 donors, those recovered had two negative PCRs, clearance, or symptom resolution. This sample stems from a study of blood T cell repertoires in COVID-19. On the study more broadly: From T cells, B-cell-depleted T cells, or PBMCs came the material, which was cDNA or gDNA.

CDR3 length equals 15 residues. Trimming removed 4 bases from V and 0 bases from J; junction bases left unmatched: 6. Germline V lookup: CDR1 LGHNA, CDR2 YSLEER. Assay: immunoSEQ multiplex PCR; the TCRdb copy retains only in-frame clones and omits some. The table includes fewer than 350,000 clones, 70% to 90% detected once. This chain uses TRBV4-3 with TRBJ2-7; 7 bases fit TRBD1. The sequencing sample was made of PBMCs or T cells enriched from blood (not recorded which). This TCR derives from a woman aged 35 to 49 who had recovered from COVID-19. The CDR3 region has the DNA TGCGCCAGCAGCCCCAGACAGGGCGGCTCCTACGAGCAGTACTTC. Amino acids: CASSPRQGGSYEQYF.